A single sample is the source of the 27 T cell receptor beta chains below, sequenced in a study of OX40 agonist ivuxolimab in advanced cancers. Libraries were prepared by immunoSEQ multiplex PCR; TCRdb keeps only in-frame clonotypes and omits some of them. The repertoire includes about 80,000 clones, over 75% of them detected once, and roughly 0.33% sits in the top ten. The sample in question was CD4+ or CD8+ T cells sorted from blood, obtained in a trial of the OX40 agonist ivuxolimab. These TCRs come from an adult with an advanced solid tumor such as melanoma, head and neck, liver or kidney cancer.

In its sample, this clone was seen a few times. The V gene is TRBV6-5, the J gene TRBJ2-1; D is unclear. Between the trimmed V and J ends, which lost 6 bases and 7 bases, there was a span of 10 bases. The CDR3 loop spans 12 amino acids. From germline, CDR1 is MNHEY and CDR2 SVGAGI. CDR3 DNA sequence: TGTGCCAGCAGCTCCCGTGGGAATGAGCAGTTCTTC. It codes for CASSSRGNEQFF.

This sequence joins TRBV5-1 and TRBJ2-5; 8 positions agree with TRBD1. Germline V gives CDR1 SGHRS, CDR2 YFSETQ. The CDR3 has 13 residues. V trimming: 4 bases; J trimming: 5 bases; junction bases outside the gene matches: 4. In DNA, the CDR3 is TGCGCCAGCAGCAGGACAGGGTTGGAGACCCAGTACTTC. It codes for CASSRTGLETQYF.

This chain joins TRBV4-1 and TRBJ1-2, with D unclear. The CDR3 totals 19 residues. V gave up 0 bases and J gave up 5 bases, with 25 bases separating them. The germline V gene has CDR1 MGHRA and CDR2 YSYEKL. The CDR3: CASSQEIGTRQRFSYGYTF. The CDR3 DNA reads TGCGCCAGCAGCCAAGAAATTGGCACTCGCCAGAGATTTAGTTATGGCTACACCTTC.

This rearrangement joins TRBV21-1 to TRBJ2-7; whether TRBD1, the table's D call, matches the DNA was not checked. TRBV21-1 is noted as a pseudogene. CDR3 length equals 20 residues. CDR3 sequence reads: CASSKGPGTRGRDIPYEQYV. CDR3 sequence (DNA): TGTGCCAGCAGCAAAGGACCGGGTACGAGGGGCCGGGACATCCCCTACGAGCAGTACGTC.

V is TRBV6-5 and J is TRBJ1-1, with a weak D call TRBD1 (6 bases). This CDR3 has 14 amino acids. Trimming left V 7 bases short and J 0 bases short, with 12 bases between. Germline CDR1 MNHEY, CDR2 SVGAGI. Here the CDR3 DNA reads TGTGCCAGCACCCTGACAGGTTTGAACACTGAAGCTTTCTTT. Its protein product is CASTLTGLNTEAFF.

This chain's CDR3 is CASGLAGVANTGELFF. The CDR3 coding sequence is TGCGCCAGCGGACTAGCGGGTGTAGCGAACACCGGGGAGCTGTTTTTT. The chain couples TRBV5-1 to TRBJ2-2; 11 bases match TRBD2. The CDR3 consists of 16 residues. The germline gives CDR1 SGHRS, CDR2 YFSETQ. With V trimmed by 7 bases and J by 0 bases, 5 bases remained unmatched.

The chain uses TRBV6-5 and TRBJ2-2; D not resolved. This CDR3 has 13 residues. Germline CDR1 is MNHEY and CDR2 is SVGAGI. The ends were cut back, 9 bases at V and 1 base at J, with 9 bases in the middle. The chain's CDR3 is CASLDGNTGELFF. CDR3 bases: TGTGCCAGTTTGGACGGGAACACCGGGGAGCTGTTTTTT.

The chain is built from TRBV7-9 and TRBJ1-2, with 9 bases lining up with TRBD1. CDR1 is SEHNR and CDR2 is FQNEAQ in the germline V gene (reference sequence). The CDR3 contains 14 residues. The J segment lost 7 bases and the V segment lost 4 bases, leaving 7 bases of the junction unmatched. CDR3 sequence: CASSYAGTGIGYTF. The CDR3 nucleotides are TGTGCCAGCAGCTACGCCGGGACAGGGATTGGCTACACCTTC.

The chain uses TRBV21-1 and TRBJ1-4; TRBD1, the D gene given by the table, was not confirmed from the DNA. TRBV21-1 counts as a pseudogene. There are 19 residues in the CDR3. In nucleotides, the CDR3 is TGTGCCAGCAGCAAAGAGGACAGGGTAAGGGAGCAAGTTAATGAAAAACTGTTTTTT. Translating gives CASSKEDRVREQVNEKLFF.

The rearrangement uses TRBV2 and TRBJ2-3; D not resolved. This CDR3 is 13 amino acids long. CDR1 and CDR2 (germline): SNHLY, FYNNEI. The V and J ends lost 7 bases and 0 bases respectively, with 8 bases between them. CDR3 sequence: CASTLLSTDTQYF. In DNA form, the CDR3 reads TGTGCCAGCACTTTACTTAGCACAGATACGCAGTATTTT.

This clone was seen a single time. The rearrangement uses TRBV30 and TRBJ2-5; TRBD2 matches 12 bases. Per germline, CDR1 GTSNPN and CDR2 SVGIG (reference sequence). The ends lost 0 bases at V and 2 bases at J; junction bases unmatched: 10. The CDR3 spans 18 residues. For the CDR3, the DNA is TGTGCCTGGAGTGTAATGACTAGCGGGAGCAAAGGGCAAGAGACCCAGTACTTC. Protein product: CAWSVMTSGSKGQETQYF.

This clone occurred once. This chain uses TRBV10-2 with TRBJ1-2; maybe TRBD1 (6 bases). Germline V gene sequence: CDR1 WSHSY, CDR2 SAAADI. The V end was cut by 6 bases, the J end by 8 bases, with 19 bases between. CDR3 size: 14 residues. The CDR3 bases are TGCGCCAGCAGGAAGGGGGGAGTTTCGAGCGGCTACACCTTC. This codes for CASRKGGVSSGYTF.

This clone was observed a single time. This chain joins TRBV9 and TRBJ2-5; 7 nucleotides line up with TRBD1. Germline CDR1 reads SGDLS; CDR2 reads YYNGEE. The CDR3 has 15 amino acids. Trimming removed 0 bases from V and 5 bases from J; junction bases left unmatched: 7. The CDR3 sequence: CASSVAQTGLETQYF. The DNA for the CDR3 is TGTGCCAGCAGCGTAGCCCAGACAGGGCTCGAGACCCAGTACTTC.

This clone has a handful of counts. This CDR3 reads CASSLSIGNTIYF. CDR3 coding DNA: TGTGCCAGCAGCTTAAGTATAGGAAACACCATATATTTT. The chain carries TRBV7-2 and TRBJ1-3, with no clear D. CDR1 SGHTA and CDR2 FQGNSA come from the germline V gene. Between the trimmed V and J ends, which lost 2 bases and 4 bases, there was a span of 6 bases. This CDR3 spans 13 amino acids.

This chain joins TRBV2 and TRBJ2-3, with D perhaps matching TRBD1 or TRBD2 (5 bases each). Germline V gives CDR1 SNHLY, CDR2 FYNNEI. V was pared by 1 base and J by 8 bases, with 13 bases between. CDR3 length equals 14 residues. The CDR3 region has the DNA TGTGCCAGCAGTGAAGAGGGGACCCCTGGTACGCAGTATTTT. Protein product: CASSEEGTPGTQYF.

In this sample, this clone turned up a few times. The chain's CDR3 is CSVEDRGSRAQAEAFF. In DNA, the CDR3 is TGCAGCGTTGAAGATCGGGGTTCGAGGGCCCAAGCTGAAGCTTTCTTT. The V and J genes are TRBV29-1 and TRBJ1-1, with no clear D. V lost 0 bases, J lost 6 bases, and 20 bases lay in between. The CDR3 is 16 amino acids. CDR1 SQVTM and CDR2 ANQGSEA come from the germline V gene.

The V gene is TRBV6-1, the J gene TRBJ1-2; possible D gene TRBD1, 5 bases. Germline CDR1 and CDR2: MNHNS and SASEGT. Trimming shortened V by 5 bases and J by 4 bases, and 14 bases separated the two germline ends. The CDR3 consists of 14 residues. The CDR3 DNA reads TGTGCCAGCAGTCCGCGGACAAGGGGCTATGGCTACACCTTC. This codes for CASSPRTRGYGYTF.

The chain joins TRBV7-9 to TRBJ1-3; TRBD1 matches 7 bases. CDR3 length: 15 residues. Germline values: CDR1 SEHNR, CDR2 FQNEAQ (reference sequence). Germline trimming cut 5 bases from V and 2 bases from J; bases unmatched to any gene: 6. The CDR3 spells CASSPDRVAGNTIYF. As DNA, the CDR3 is TGTGCCAGCAGCCCCGACAGGGTTGCTGGAAACACCATATATTTT.

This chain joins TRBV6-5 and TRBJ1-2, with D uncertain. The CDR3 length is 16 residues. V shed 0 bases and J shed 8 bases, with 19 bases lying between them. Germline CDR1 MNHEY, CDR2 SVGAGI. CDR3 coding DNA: TGTGCCAGCAGTTACTCGAATTTTCTGAACCTGGGAGGCTACACCTTC. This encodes CASSYSNFLNLGGYTF.

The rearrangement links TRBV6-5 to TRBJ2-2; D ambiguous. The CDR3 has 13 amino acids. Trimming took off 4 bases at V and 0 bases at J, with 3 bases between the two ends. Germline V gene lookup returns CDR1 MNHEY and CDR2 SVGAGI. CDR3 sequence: CASSFSNTGELFF. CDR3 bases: TGTGCCAGCAGTTTCTCGAACACCGGGGAGCTGTTTTTT.

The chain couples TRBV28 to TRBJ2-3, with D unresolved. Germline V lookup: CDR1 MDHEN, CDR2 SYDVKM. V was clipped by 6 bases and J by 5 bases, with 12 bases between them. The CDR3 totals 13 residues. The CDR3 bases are TGTGCCAGCAGCCCGTGGGAAGGAGATACGCAGTATTTT. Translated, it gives CASSPWEGDTQYF.

CDR3 loop: CASSLLRAGGLGYTF. The CDR3 DNA sequence: TGTGCCAGCAGCTTACTTCGGGCAGGGGGCCTCGGCTACACCTTC. This chain uses TRBV7-8 with TRBJ1-2; 8 nucleotides line up with TRBD1. This CDR3 is 15 amino acids long. V lost 2 bases to trimming and J lost 8 bases; unmatched junction nucleotides: 10. Germline V gene sequence: CDR1 SGHVS, CDR2 FQNEAQ.

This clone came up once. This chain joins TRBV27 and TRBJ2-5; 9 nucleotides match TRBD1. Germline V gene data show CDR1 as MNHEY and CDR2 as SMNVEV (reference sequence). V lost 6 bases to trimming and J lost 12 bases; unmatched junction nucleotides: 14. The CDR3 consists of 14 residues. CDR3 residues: CASRVGTGHSLKYF. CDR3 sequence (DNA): TGTGCCAGCAGGGTAGGGACAGGGCACAGCCTAAAGTACTTC.

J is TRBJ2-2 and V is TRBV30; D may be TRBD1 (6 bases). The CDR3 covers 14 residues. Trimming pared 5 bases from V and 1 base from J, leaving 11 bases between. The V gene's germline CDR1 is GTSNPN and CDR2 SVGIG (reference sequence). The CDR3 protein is CAWEIRGNTGELFF. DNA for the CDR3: TGTGCCTGGGAGATCAGGGGGAACACCGGGGAGCTGTTTTTT.

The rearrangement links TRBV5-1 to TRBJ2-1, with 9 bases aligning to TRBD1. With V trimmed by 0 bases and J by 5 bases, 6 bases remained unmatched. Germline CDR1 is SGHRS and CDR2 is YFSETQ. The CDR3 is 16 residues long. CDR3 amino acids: CASSLDGQGRNNEQFF. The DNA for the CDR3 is TGCGCCAGCAGCTTGGATGGACAGGGGCGAAACAATGAGCAGTTCTTC.

CDR3 DNA: TGTGCCAGCAGCCAAGATCCCAGGGCCGGTAAGACCCAGTACTTC. Its protein product is CASSQDPRAGKTQYF. The chain uses TRBV14 and TRBJ2-5, with TRBD1 as a possible D gene (5 bases). Trimming took off 0 bases at V and 6 bases at J, with 14 bases between the two ends. The CDR3 length is 15 residues. The V gene's germline CDR1 is SGHDN and CDR2 FVKESK.

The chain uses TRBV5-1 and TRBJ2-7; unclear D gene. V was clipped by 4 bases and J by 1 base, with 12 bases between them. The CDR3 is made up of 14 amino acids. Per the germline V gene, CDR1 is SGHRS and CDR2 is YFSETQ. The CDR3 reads CASSVLMGSYEQYF. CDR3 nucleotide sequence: TGCGCCAGCAGCGTGTTAATGGGATCCTACGAGCAGTACTTC.